This T cell receptor beta chain emerged from a study of cytomegalovirus exposure and HLA in healthy donors. Study-level points and caveats: Presence/absence analyses rested on an assumption that sequencing depth was roughly uniform across donors.

60 Vbeta and 13 Jbeta primers were used in PCR. This table comes from immunoSEQ multiplex PCR, and its TCRdb copy is limited to in-frame clones, with some not included. This repertoire shows approximately 150,000 clones, approximately 80% found once; its top ten account for around 4.5%. This clone showed up just a few times. What it binds is not known. This sequence was found in a woman in her thirties or forties in good health and CMV-seropositive. Sequencing was performed on PBMCs.

Written as DNA, the CDR3 is TGCGCCAGCAGCCAAGATCGGGCTAAGGGGGAAGCTTTCTTT. Its protein is CASSQDRAKGEAFF. The genes are TRBV4-3 and TRBJ1-1; tentative D call: TRBD1 (5 bases). The CDR3 spans 14 residues. V gave up 0 bases and J gave up 8 bases, with 13 bases separating them. Germline loops: CDR1 LGHNA, CDR2 YSLEER.